The TCR beta chain described here comes from a study of T cell responses to AZD1222 COVID-19 vaccine. Findings of the study overall: The donor group comprised mostly white British people and more females; the analysis possibly underestimated clonal diversity. Vaccine-associated CD4 TCRs ranged over spike, dominating at 160-218 and 743-854. The peak T cell response came first, and repertoires were sampled only after it.

The germline V gene has CDR1 MNHEY and CDR2 SVGAGI. This CDR3 region has 15 residues. V lost 6 bases to trimming and J lost 7 bases; unmatched junction nucleotides: 9. Concerning this clone itself: Its target is not known.

Measured with immunoSEQ multiplex PCR; TCRdb has only the in-frame clones, and not every one. The sample holds under 200,000 clones, about 90% seen once. The clonotype originates from an adult in good health. The chain is built from TRBV6-5 and TRBJ1-6, with 7 bases fitting TRBD1. Here the sequenced sample was peripheral blood, taken on day 0 of MenACWY control vaccination. CDR3 protein: CASRGNQGENSPLHF. CDR3 coding DNA: TGTGCCAGCAGAGGAAATCAGGGGGAAAATTCACCCCTCCACTTT.